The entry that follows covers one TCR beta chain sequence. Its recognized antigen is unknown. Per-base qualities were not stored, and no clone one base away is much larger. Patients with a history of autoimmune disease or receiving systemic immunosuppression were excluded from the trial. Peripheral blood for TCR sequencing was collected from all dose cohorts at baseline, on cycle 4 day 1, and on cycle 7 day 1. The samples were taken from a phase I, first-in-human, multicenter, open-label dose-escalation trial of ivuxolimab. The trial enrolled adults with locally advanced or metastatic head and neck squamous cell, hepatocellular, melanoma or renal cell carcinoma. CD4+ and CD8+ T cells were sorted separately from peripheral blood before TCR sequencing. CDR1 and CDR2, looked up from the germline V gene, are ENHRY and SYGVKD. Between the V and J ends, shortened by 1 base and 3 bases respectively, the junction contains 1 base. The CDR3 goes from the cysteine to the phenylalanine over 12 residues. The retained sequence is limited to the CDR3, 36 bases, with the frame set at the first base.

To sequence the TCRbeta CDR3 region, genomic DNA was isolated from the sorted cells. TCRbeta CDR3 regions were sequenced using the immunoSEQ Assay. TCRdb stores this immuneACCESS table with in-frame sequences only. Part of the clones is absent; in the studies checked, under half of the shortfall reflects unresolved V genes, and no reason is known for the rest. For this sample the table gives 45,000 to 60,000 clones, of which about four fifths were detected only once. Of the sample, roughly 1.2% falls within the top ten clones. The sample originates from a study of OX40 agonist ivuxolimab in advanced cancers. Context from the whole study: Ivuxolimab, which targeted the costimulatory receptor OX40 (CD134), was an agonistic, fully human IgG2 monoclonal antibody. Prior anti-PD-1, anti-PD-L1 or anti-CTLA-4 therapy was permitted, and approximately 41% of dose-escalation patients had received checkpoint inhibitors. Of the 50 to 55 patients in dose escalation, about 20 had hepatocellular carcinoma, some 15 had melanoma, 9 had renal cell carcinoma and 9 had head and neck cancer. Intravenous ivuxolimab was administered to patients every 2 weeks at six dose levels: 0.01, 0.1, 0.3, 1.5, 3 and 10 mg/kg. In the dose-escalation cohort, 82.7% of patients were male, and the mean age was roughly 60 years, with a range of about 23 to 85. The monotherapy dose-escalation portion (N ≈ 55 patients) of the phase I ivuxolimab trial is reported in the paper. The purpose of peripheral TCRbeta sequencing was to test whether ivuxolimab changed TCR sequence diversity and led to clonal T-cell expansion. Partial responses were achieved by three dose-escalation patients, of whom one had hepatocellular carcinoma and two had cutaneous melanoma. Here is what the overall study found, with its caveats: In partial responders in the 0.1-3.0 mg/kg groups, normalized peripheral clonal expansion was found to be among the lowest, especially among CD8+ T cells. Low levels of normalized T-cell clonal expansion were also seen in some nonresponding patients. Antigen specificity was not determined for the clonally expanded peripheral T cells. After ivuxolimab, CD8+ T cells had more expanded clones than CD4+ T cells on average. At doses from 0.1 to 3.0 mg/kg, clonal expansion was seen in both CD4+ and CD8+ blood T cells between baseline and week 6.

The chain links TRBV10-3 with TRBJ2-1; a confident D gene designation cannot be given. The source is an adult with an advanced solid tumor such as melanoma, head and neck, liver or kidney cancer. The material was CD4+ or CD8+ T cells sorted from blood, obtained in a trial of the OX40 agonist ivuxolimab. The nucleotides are TGTGCCATCAGTGAGTACTACAATGAGCAGTTCTTC. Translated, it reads CAISEYYNEQFF.